The 17 T cell receptor beta chains presented below share a single source sample, sequenced in a study of cytomegalovirus exposure and HLA in healthy donors. The method was immunoSEQ multiplex PCR; TCRdb's version includes in-frame clones alone and lacks a portion of them. Of some 170,000 clones in the sample, 96% were seen once. Sequencing was done on a sample of PBMCs. Receptor source: a young woman in good health and CMV-seronegative.

This clone was detected once. The chain uses TRBV5-1 and TRBJ2-1; 8 positions agree with TRBD2. This CDR3 comprises 15 residues. J lost 8 bases, V lost 7 bases, and 14 bases had no gene match. Looked up from germline, CDR1 is SGHRS and CDR2 is YFSETQ. The CDR3, as DNA: TGCGCCAGCTCGGTTTCGGGGGGGGAAGGGGATGAGCAGTTCTTC. It is translated as CASSVSGGEGDEQFF.

This chain links TRBV6-1 with TRBJ1-4; D uncertain. Between the trimmed V and J ends, which lost 3 bases and 10 bases, there was a span of 9 bases. Germline CDR1 and CDR2: MNHNS and SASEGT. CDR3 length equals 12 residues. CDR3 sequence reads: CASSELELKLFF. The CDR3 DNA sequence: TGTGCCAGCAGTGAGCTTGAACTAAAACTGTTTTTT.

The chain employs TRBV11-2 and TRBJ1-1, with 7 bases lining up with TRBD1. After removal of 8 bases from V and 4 bases from J, the junction contained 10 bases not matched to a gene. Germline V gene lookup returns CDR1 SGHAT and CDR2 FQNNGV. This CDR3 region has 14 residues. The DNA of the CDR3 is TGTGCCAGCGTCCCACAGGGGATGGGCACTGAAGCTTTCTTT. Residues: CASVPQGMGTEAFF.

This chain joins TRBV30 and TRBJ1-1; 10 positions agree with TRBD1. CDR1 is GTSNPN and CDR2 is SVGIG in the germline V gene (reference sequence). This CDR3 spans 14 amino acids. J gave up 4 bases and V 0 bases, and 2 bases lay outside the gene matches. CDR3 bases: TGTGCCTGGAGTGTGAGGACAGGGGGCACTGAAGCTTTCTTT. It is translated as CAWSVRTGGTEAFF.

The V call is TRBV7-9, the J call TRBJ1-5, with 7 nucleotides matching TRBD1. Per germline, CDR1 SEHNR and CDR2 FQNEAQ (reference sequence). The junction had 4 bases not matched to a gene; V was cut back by 3 bases and J by 5 bases. The CDR3 runs 14 residues. DNA of the CDR3: TGTGCCAGCAGCTTCGGAACAGGGGATCAGCCCCAGCATTTT. It translates to CASSFGTGDQPQHF.

The chain is built from TRBV18 and TRBJ2-2, with 8 bases that match TRBD1. The ends lost 7 bases at V and 1 base at J; junction bases unmatched: 5. The CDR3 is made up of 15 amino acids. From germline, CDR1 is KGHSH and CDR2 LQKENI. This CDR3 reads CASLDRGKNTGELFF. DNA for the CDR3: TGTGCCAGCTTAGACAGGGGCAAGAACACCGGGGAGCTGTTTTTT.

This sequence joins TRBV29-1 and TRBJ2-7, with D perhaps TRBD2 (7 bases). Germline loops: CDR1 SQVTM, CDR2 ANQGSEA. Deletions cut 6 bases from V and 4 bases from J, with 19 bases between. The CDR3 extends over 14 amino acids. CDR3 sequence (DNA): TGCAGCGTATCACTCGGCCGGGGGGCTTACGAGCAGTACTTC. Its translation is CSVSLGRGAYEQYF.

The V and J genes are TRBV12-5 and TRBJ1-6; maybe TRBD1 (6 bases). CDR1 and CDR2 (germline): LGHNT, FRNRAP. Deletions cut 1 base from V and 8 bases from J, with 21 bases between. CDR3 length: 18 residues. The CDR3 sequence is CASGLGYRVRGVYSPLHF. The CDR3 bases are TGTGCTAGTGGTTTGGGTTACAGGGTAAGGGGCGTCTATTCACCCCTCCACTTT.

On this clone itself: The junction departs from germline at one end; a sequencing error may be responsible. V gene TRBV7-7 combines with J gene TRBJ2-1; 10 bases line up with TRBD2. This CDR3 comprises 16 residues. CDR1 SSHAT and CDR2 FNYEAQ come from the germline V gene (reference sequence). CDR3 DNA: TGTGCTAGCAGCCCCGACACTAGCGGGATAGGGGATGAGCAGTTCTTC. Protein product: CASSPDTSGIGDEQFF. The full variable domain, rest sourced from reference TRBV7-7 and TRBJ2-1, is GAGVSQSPRYKVTKRGQDVTLRCDPISSHATLYWYQQALGQGPEFLTYFNYEAQPDKSGLPSDRFSAERPEGSISTLTIQRTEQRDSAMYRCASSPDTSGIGDEQFFGPGTRLTVL.

The rearrangement joins TRBV4-3 to TRBJ2-6; unclear D gene. Germline CDR1 is LGHNA and CDR2 is YSLEER. The CDR3 totals 15 residues. V lost 1 base and J lost 1, with 5 bases in between. For the CDR3, the DNA is TGCGCCAGCAGCCAAGTCGGTTCTGGGGCCAACGTCCTGACTTTC. This encodes CASSQVGSGANVLTF.

In this sample, this clone turned up a few times. V and J are TRBV6-6 and TRBJ2-4; tentatively, D is TRBD1 (6 bases). CDR1 and CDR2 from the germline V gene are MNHNY and SVGAGI (reference sequence). The CDR3 totals 15 residues. The ends were cut back, 6 bases at V and 5 bases at J, with 17 bases in the middle. The CDR3 loop is CASRLDGTSQNIQYF. CDR3 DNA sequence: TGTGCCAGCAGACTAGACGGGACATCCCAAAACATTCAGTACTTC.

The rearrangement uses TRBV6-1 and TRBJ2-7, with TRBD1 identical over 10 bases. V lost 2 bases and J lost 6; bases outside the gene matches: 10. CDR3 size: 16 residues. Per the germline V gene, CDR1 is MNHNS and CDR2 is SASEGT. For the CDR3, the DNA is TGTGCCAGCAGTGAACTCCCAGGGACAGGGGAGCGCGAGCAGTACTTC. As protein: CASSELPGTGEREQYF.

The rearrangement uses TRBV6-1 and TRBJ2-7, with TRBD1 matching 8 bases. The V gene's germline CDR1 is MNHNS and CDR2 SASEGT. With 1 base clipped from V and 2 bases from J, the junction kept 4 bases outside the gene matches. The CDR3 consists of 15 residues. CDR3 in DNA: TGTGCCAGCAGTGAAGATTGGACAGGGCCCTACGAGCAGTACTTC. This sequence encodes CASSEDWTGPYEQYF.

This chain joins TRBV5-1 and TRBJ2-7; possible D gene TRBD1, 5 bases. V gave up 5 bases and J gave up 4 bases, with 22 bases separating them. Germline CDR1 and CDR2: SGHRS and YFSETQ. The CDR3 has 16 amino acids. The CDR3: CASSPGGHLLLYEQYF. CDR3 nucleotides: TGCGCCAGCAGTCCCGGCGGACACCTCCTACTTTACGAGCAGTACTTC.

V gene TRBV21-1 combines with J gene TRBJ1-1; the DNA was not used to check the table's D call, TRBD1. TRBV21-1 is a listed pseudogene. The CDR3 contains 12 residues. The CDR3 sequence: CASREDRIEAFF. The CDR3 region has the DNA TGTGCCAGCAGAGAGGACAGAATAGAAGCTTTCTTT.

The chain combines TRBV5-5 with TRBJ2-5, with D possibly being TRBD2 (5 bases). V was shortened by 1 base and J by 7 bases, with 20 bases between the two germline ends. This CDR3 has 16 amino acids. The germline CDR1 and CDR2 sequences are SGHKS and YYEKEE (reference sequence). CDR3 protein: CASSLHRGFSNWTQYF. The CDR3 nucleotides are TGTGCCAGCAGCTTGCATCGAGGGTTTAGTAATTGGACCCAGTACTTC.

The chain is built from TRBV25-1 and TRBJ2-3; D might be TRBD2 (5 bases). The CDR3 is 16 residues long. Germline lookup yields CDR1 MGHDK and CDR2 SYGVNS. Between the trimmed V and J ends, which lost 4 bases and 1 base, there was a span of 15 bases. The CDR3 DNA reads TGTGCCAGCAGTGGATACCCCGGACTTCGCACAGATACGCAGTATTTT. Protein: CASSGYPGLRTDTQYF.